The 16 T cell receptor beta chains below all came from one sample that was sequenced in a study of monozygotic twins with cystic fibrosis (dated by TCRdb to the early 2020s). Receptor libraries were prepared by the immunoSEQ multiplex PCR assay. This immuneACCESS table, as held by TCRdb, lists in-frame sequences with V and J called but not all clones. Of the missing ones, under half trace to an unresolved V gene in checked studies; the others have no known cause. The sample table holds roughly 32,000 clones, of which approximately 97% were seen once. The ten largest clones add up to around 0.17% of the sample. The sequenced sample consisted of blood. These receptors came from a girl aged 2 to 10 with cystic fibrosis.

This chain links TRBV18 with TRBJ1-5, with unresolved D. V lost 6 bases, J lost 4 bases, and 13 bases lay in between. The CDR3 is 14 amino acids. Germline loops: CDR1 KGHSH, CDR2 LQKENI. CDR3 in DNA: TGTGCCAGCTCTCCCGAAATAACTAATCAGCCCCAGCATTTT. As protein: CASSPEITNQPQHF.

The gene calls are TRBV7-2 and TRBJ2-1; no definite D call. Trimming cost V 5 bases and J 8 bases, with 13 bases left between them. The CDR3 covers 13 residues. Germline V gene data show CDR1 as SGHTA and CDR2 as FQGNSA. DNA for the CDR3: TGTGCCAGCAGCCCGTCCCCCTTCTATGAGCAGTTCTTC. Encoded protein: CASSPSPFYEQFF.

The chain couples TRBV6-5 to TRBJ1-2, with 12 bases matching TRBD1. Per germline, CDR1 MNHEY and CDR2 SVGAGI. V trimming: 6 bases; J trimming: 6 bases; junction bases outside the gene matches: 5. The CDR3 runs 14 residues. As DNA, the CDR3 is TGTGCCAGCAGCCGGGACAGGGGGCGAAATGGCTACACCTTC. Protein: CASSRDRGRNGYTF.

This clone was seen just once. The chain is built from TRBV7-9 and TRBJ1-5, with 7 bases identical to TRBD1. Trimming at V came to 1 base and at J to 7 bases, leaving 10 bases not matched to a gene. The CDR3 has 16 residues. Germline V gene sequence: CDR1 SEHNR, CDR2 FQNEAQ (reference sequence). The CDR3 region is CASSLEIDRVSQPQHF. CDR3 nucleotides: TGTGCCAGCAGCTTAGAAATAGACAGGGTCTCACAGCCCCAGCATTTT. The full variable domain, completed using reference TRBV7-9 and TRBJ1-5, is DTGVSQNPRHKITKRGQNVTFRCDPISEHNRLYWYRQTLGQGPEFLTYFQNEAQLEKSRLLSDRFSAERPKGSFSTLEIQRTEQGDSAMYLCASSLEIDRVSQPQHFGDGTRLSIL.

V and J are TRBV9 and TRBJ2-5, with no clear D. Germline V lookup: CDR1 SGDLS, CDR2 YYNGEE. With 6 bases removed from V and 3 bases from J, the gap between germline ends came to 6 bases. This CDR3 region has 11 residues. The CDR3 DNA reads as TGTGCCAGCAACGTTGAAGAGACCCAGTACTTC. It translates to CASNVEETQYF.

The gene calls are TRBV20-1 and TRBJ2-1, with D unclear. From germline, CDR1 is DFQATT and CDR2 SNEGSKA (reference sequence). Deletions cut 3 bases from V and 6 bases from J, with 3 bases between. The CDR3 contains 10 residues. CDR3 DNA sequence: TGCAGTGCTAGTCGCAATGAGCAGTTCTTC. Protein product: CSASRNEQFF.

The V gene is TRBV28, the J gene TRBJ1-1, with D tentatively TRBD1 (5 bases). Germline V gives CDR1 MDHEN, CDR2 SYDVKM. This CDR3 has 15 residues. V gave up 1 base and J gave up 10 bases, with 19 bases separating them. CDR3 sequence: CASSLSVAGGIGAFF. In DNA form, the CDR3 reads TGTGCCAGCAGTTTATCGGTAGCCGGGGGAATTGGAGCTTTCTTT.

The chain carries TRBV9 and TRBJ1-1; D is possibly TRBD1 (6 bases). Trimming removed 0 bases at V and 6 bases at J, with 15 bases between. Germline V gene data show CDR1 as SGDLS and CDR2 as YYNGEE. The CDR3 covers 15 residues. DNA of the CDR3: TGTGCCAGCAGCGTAGCTGAGACAGGCGTCCCTGAAGCTTTCTTT. Protein product: CASSVAETGVPEAFF.

CDR3 amino acids: CASSFPPSYEQYF. CDR3 nucleotides: TGTGCCAGCAGCTTCCCACCCTCCTACGAGCAGTACTTC. V usage is TRBV5-6 and J usage is TRBJ2-7; D remains unclear. This CDR3 region has 13 residues. Trimming took off 2 bases at V and 0 bases at J, with 6 bases between the two ends. Germline V lookup: CDR1 SGHDT, CDR2 YYEEEE.

The chain joins TRBV4-2 to TRBJ2-4; 11 nucleotides match TRBD2. Germline V gene lookup returns CDR1 LGHNA and CDR2 YNFKEQ. J lost 0 bases, V lost 3 bases, and 4 bases had no gene match. This CDR3 spans 17 amino acids. The CDR3 bases are TGTGCCAGCAGCCAGGGGACTAGCGGACAAGCCAAAAACATTCAGTACTTC. Translated, it gives CASSQGTSGQAKNIQYF.

The V gene is TRBV6-5, the J gene TRBJ1-3; D gene unclear. CDR3 length equals 14 residues. Looked up from germline, CDR1 is MNHEY and CDR2 is SVGAGI. V was cut by 8 bases and J by 0 bases, with 11 bases left in between. The CDR3 bases are TGTGCCAGCGGTTTCCAGAGCTCTGGAAACACCATATATTTT. Translated: CASGFQSSGNTIYF.

J is TRBJ2-7 and V is TRBV18; weak D call: TRBD2 (5 bases). V lost 2 bases and J lost 2, with 16 bases in between. The CDR3 contains 16 residues. CDR1 KGHSH and CDR2 LQKENI come from the germline V gene. The CDR3 DNA follows: TGTGCCAGCTCACCAAATTTGGCGGGCCCTACCTACGAGCAGTACTTC. Its protein product is CASSPNLAGPTYEQYF.

V usage is TRBV7-2 and J usage is TRBJ2-2; 8 bases are a match to TRBD2. This CDR3 is 14 amino acids long. Germline CDR1 SGHTA, CDR2 FQGNSA. Germline trimming cut 5 bases from V and 3 bases from J; bases unmatched to any gene: 2. The CDR3 spells CASSQAGDTGELFF. The CDR3 DNA sequence: TGTGCCAGCAGCCAAGCGGGAGACACCGGGGAGCTGTTTTTT.

The chain carries TRBV4-1 and TRBJ1-2; a weak D match, TRBD1 (6 bases). This CDR3 has 15 residues. Trimming pared 3 bases from V and 3 bases from J, leaving 14 bases between. Germline CDR1 and CDR2: MGHRA and YSYEKL. This chain's CDR3 is CASSQAYRVDYGYTF. The CDR3 DNA reads as TGCGCCAGCAGCCAGGCTTACAGGGTGGACTATGGCTACACCTTC.

V usage is TRBV6-5 and J usage is TRBJ1-1; no definite D call. V was clipped by 10 bases and J by 3 bases, with 18 bases between them. The CDR3 runs 14 residues. The germline gives CDR1 MNHEY, CDR2 SVGAGI. Here the CDR3 DNA reads TGTGCCACCCGTCGGGTTTTCGGGGACACTGAAGCTTTCTTT. Its translation is CATRRVFGDTEAFF.

This chain connects TRBV6-5 to TRBJ2-7; 8 positions match TRBD1. Losses at the gene ends were 9 bases for V and 3 bases for J; bases not matched to a gene: 7. CDR3 length: 13 amino acids. Germline assignment: CDR1 MNHEY and CDR2 SVGAGI. CDR3 sequence: CASIGTGLYEQYF. The CDR3 region has the DNA TGTGCCAGTATCGGGACAGGCCTCTACGAGCAGTACTTC.